In its sample, the clone carrying this T cell receptor (beta chain) was seen many times. The time point here: pre-sensitization, week 0. The treatment is: therapeutic diphenylcyclopropenone sensitization with weekly scalp DPC. The data are from a study of human T cells and chemical hapten exposure. The germline V gene encodes CDR1 DFQATT and CDR2 SNEGSKA (reference sequence). V shed 4 bases and J 6 bases; nucleotides not matched to a gene: 5. This CDR3 contains 13 residues. In TCRdb, the RACE reads were re-called with MiXCR into one record per CDR3 protein. The sample holds roughly 380,000 distinct CDR3 sequences, 4.5% to 6% seen once.

The rearrangement links TRBV20-1 to TRBJ1-5; 8 bases are a match to TRBD1. This receptor was obtained from a woman aged 50 to 65 with alopecia areata. Some clones in this sample may be carry-over from other donors' samples. Sequenced here: whole blood, sampled in connection with sensitization to the hapten diphenylcyclopropenone (DPC). The CDR3 bases are TGCAGTGCTACTGGACAGGGACTTCAGCCCCAGCATTTT. Translating gives CSATGQGLQPQHF.